This T cell receptor (beta chain) was recorded in a study of cytomegalovirus exposure and HLA in healthy donors. Study in general: Among the approximately 400 donors who were genotyped, 70% to 90% fell in the genetic ancestry cluster that is associated with self-reported Caucasian donors.

A few counts support this clone. The antigen remains undetermined. Study results and limitations: Later work found most CMV-associated TCR beta chains apparently HLA-restricted.

PCR was performed using 60 Vbeta and 13 Jbeta primers. Authors' data handling: Around 83 million unique TCR beta chains, roughly 10 million shared, were counted in a later analysis. The repertoire was sequenced with immunoSEQ multiplex PCR; TCRdb's copy has only in-frame clones and lacks some. Clonal size and the V and J genes are those of that table, whereas D and trimming came from the DNA. The data contain roughly 150,000 clones, roughly 88% of them singletons. CDR1 is KGHSH, CDR2 LQKENI, per germline. The J segment lost 7 bases and the V segment lost 1 base, leaving 15 bases of the junction unmatched. There are 19 residues in the CDR3.

V gene TRBV18 combines with J gene TRBJ2-1, with TRBD2 matching over 11 bases. The receptor comes from a young woman in good health and CMV-seronegative. Sequenced sample: PBMCs. CDR3 loop: CASSPHLAGGPPSENEQFF. The CDR3 DNA reads TGTGCCAGCTCACCACACCTAGCGGGGGGCCCCCCGTCTGAAAATGAGCAGTTCTTC.